This TCR beta chain originates from a study of blood T cell repertoires in COVID-19. Study-level information: PBMCs, B-cell-depleted T cells, or T cells provided the cDNA or gDNA that made up the material.

In the study's own analysis: Estimation of nucleated cell counts relied on the amplification of reference gene primers. Sequencing used immunoSEQ multiplex PCR; TCRdb keeps in-frame clones, though not all of them. D and trimming come from the DNA, and the V and J calls and clone size come from that table. The sample consists of roughly 360,000 clones, around 83% of them appearing once. The CDR3 is 13 residues long. Germline V gene lookup returns CDR1 LGHDT and CDR2 YNNKEL (reference sequence). The V and J ends lost 0 bases and 8 bases respectively, with 9 bases between them. Recovered status applied to Cohort 3 donors who had two consecutive negative PCRs. It also applied to those with clearance or with symptom resolution.

Specimen: PBMCs or T cells enriched from blood (not recorded which). This rearrangement joins TRBV3-1 (or the pseudogene TRBV3-2) to TRBJ2-3; unclear D gene. The clonotype was recovered from a woman aged 45-65 years who had recovered from COVID-19. In nucleotides, the CDR3 is TGTGCCAGCAGCCAAGAAGCCGGGTCTACGCAGTATTTT. Translating it yields CASSQEAGSTQYF.